This T cell receptor beta chain was documented in a study of blood T cell repertoires in COVID-19. The overall study: Some COVID-19 samples were acute and others convalescent; all came from the United States, Italy and Spain. The analysed material was cDNA or gDNA that came from T cells, B-cell-depleted T cells, or PBMCs.

Under the authors' procedure: Reference gene primer amplification yielded estimated nucleated cell counts. Data came from immunoSEQ multiplex PCR; TCRdb stores just in-frame clones and leaves some out. The DNA gave D and trimming, while V, J and clone size come from that table. The repertoire holds 100,000 to 110,000 clones, with 80% to 90% as singletons. The V and J ends lost 5 bases and 1 base, in that order; junction bases with no gene match: 4. The CDR3 consists of 15 residues. Per germline, CDR1 SEHNR and CDR2 FQNEAQ (reference sequence). The V call is TRBV7-9, the J call TRBJ1-5, with TRBD1 matching over 8 bases. Source material: peripheral blood. This receptor was identified in a human donor in a cohort sampled during active COVID-19. Here the CDR3 DNA reads TGTGCCAGCAGCCCAGGGGGCGTAAGCAATCAGCCCCAGCATTTT. Encoded protein: CASSPGGVSNQPQHF.